Below are 25 T cell receptor beta chains sequenced from a single sample in a study of blood T cell repertoires in COVID-19. Produced via immunoSEQ multiplex PCR; TCRdb's table is partial and in-frame only. The repertoire holds roughly 87,000 clones, with around 86% as singletons. The specimen sequenced was peripheral blood. These receptors all stem from a man in his forties or fifties with active COVID-19.

This clone was seen many times. The gene calls are TRBV4-2 and TRBJ1-3, with no clear D. V lost 1 base to trimming and J lost 4 bases, with 14 bases between them. The germline V gene encodes CDR1 LGHNA and CDR2 YNFKEQ. The CDR3 is 16 residues long. The CDR3 region has the DNA TGTGCCAGCAGCCAAGGCCTCAATCCAGGCGGAAACACCATATATTTT. It codes for CASSQGLNPGGNTIYF.

The chain carries TRBV7-9 and TRBJ1-2, with 7 bases that match TRBD1. V was pared by 5 bases and J by 4 bases, with 7 bases of the junction left unmatched. CDR1 is SEHNR and CDR2 is FQNEAQ in the germline V gene (reference sequence). This CDR3 comprises 14 residues. The CDR3 is CASSLGQESYGYTF. The CDR3 nucleotides are TGTGCCAGCAGCCTAGGACAGGAGAGCTATGGCTACACCTTC. Combining the CDR3 with reference TRBV7-9 and TRBJ1-2 gives the whole variable domain DTGVSQNPRHKITKRGQNVTFRCDPISEHNRLYWYRQTLGQGPEFLTYFQNEAQLEKSRLLSDRFSAERPKGSFSTLEIQRTEQGDSAMYLCASSLGQESYGYTFGSGTRLTVV.

V is TRBV5-8 and J is TRBJ2-1; D perhaps matches TRBD2 (6 bases). The V end lost 4 bases, the J end lost 0 bases, and 11 bases lay between the germline ends. The germline CDR1 and CDR2 sequences are SGHTS and YDEGEE. The CDR3 runs 15 residues. The CDR3 DNA reads TGTGCCAGCAGCCTATGGACTATCTCCTACAATGAGCAGTTCTTC. Protein sequence: CASSLWTISYNEQFF.

V gene TRBV27 combines with J gene TRBJ1-1; D not resolved. Germline assignment: CDR1 MNHEY and CDR2 SMNVEV (reference sequence). Deletions cut 6 bases from V and 7 bases from J, with 9 bases between. The CDR3 totals 11 residues. CDR3 protein: CASSFSGEAFF. DNA for the CDR3: TGTGCCAGCAGCTTTTCCGGTGAAGCTTTCTTT.

V usage is TRBV18 and J usage is TRBJ2-3; 7 bases line up with TRBD1. Germline CDR1 is KGHSH and CDR2 is LQKENI. Trimming at V came to 5 bases and at J to 1 base, leaving 6 bases not matched to a gene. This CDR3 region has 15 residues. The CDR3 reads CASSSHRGGTDTQYF. The CDR3 coding sequence is TGTGCCAGCTCAAGCCACAGGGGAGGCACAGATACGCAGTATTTT.

The rearrangement joins TRBV11-2 to TRBJ2-5; 10 nucleotides line up with TRBD1. V was pared by 3 bases and J by 4 bases, with 5 bases of the junction left unmatched. Germline loops: CDR1 SGHAT, CDR2 FQNNGV. The CDR3 covers 15 residues. The CDR3 region has the DNA TGTGCCAGCAGCTTGGTGACAGGGGGCAGAGAGACCCAGTACTTC. It encodes CASSLVTGGRETQYF.

This clone was seen a handful of times. V gene TRBV29-1 combines with J gene TRBJ1-5; the D is unclear. The CDR3 runs to 14 residues. The ends were cut back, 4 bases at V and 4 bases at J, with 14 bases in the middle. CDR1 is SQVTM and CDR2 is ANQGSEA in the germline V gene. The CDR3 region is CSVVEGSWNQPQHF. The DNA of the CDR3 is TGCAGCGTTGTGGAAGGGAGTTGGAATCAGCCCCAGCATTTT.

The DNA of the CDR3 is TGCAGCGTTGACGGGGGAATATATGGCTACACCTTC. Encoded protein: CSVDGGIYGYTF. The chain employs TRBV29-1 and TRBJ1-2; a possible D gene is TRBD1 (5 bases). The V end lost 3 bases, the J end lost 5 bases, and 10 bases lay between the germline ends. The length of the CDR3 is 12 residues. CDR1 SQVTM and CDR2 ANQGSEA come from the germline V gene.

The chain combines TRBV7-3 with TRBJ2-1; the match to TRBD2 covers 10 bases. Losses at the gene ends were 0 bases for V and 1 base for J; bases not matched to a gene: 3. Germline CDR1 SGHTA, CDR2 FQGTGA. The CDR3 sequence is 17 residues long. CDR3 bases: TGTGCCAGCAGCTTAACTAGCGGGAGGTATTCCTACAATGAGCAGTTCTTC. This sequence encodes CASSLTSGRYSYNEQFF.

The rearrangement joins TRBV2 to TRBJ2-3; the D gene is possibly TRBD2 (5 bases). The germline V and J ends were trimmed by 1 base and 14 bases, with 16 bases remaining between them. CDR1 SNHLY and CDR2 FYNNEI come from the germline V gene. The CDR3 loop spans 13 amino acids. CDR3 loop: CASSEGRLGEGYF. CDR3 nucleotides: TGTGCCAGCAGTGAAGGCCGATTAGGCGAGGGGTATTTT.

The chain is built from TRBV7-2 and TRBJ2-7; tentative D call: TRBD1 (6 bases). Germline V gene sequence: CDR1 SGHTA, CDR2 FQGNSA. V was clipped by 1 base and J by 3 bases, with 10 bases between them. This CDR3 comprises 14 residues. The DNA for the CDR3 is TGTGCCAGCAGCTTAGTCCACAGGGACTACGAGCAGTACTTC. Amino acid sequence: CASSLVHRDYEQYF.

J is TRBJ1-2 and V is TRBV4-3; no clear D. Germline V lookup: CDR1 LGHNA, CDR2 YSLEER. CDR3 length equals 15 residues. V was trimmed by 2 bases and J by 0 bases, leaving 10 bases between them. CDR3 nucleotides: TGCGCCAGCAGCCAAAGCGCAGCTACTAACTATGGCTACACCTTC. This sequence encodes CASSQSAATNYGYTF.

This chain uses TRBV23-1 with TRBJ2-7; TRBD2 is a possible D gene (5 bases). TRBV23-1 is given ORF status, its function remaining uncertain. Between the trimmed V and J ends, which lost 2 bases and 4 bases, there was a span of 21 bases. The CDR3 is 17 residues long. The DNA of the CDR3 is TGCGCCAGCAGTCAACTGGCACGGGGTGGACCCTGTTACGAGCAGTACTTC. The encoded protein is CASSQLARGGPCYEQYF.

The V gene is TRBV2, the J gene TRBJ1-2, with 7 nucleotides matching TRBD1. The V and J ends lost 6 bases and 1 base, in that order; junction bases with no gene match: 8. Germline CDR1 is SNHLY and CDR2 is FYNNEI. This CDR3 region has 15 residues. DNA for the CDR3: TGTGCCAGCAGCCTACAGGGGAGCCTTAACTATGGCTACACCTTC. Its protein product is CASSLQGSLNYGYTF.

The rearrangement links TRBV18 to TRBJ2-5; tentatively, D is TRBD2 (6 bases). The CDR3 spans 15 residues. Germline CDR1 and CDR2: KGHSH and LQKENI. V was cut by 3 bases and J by 1 base, with 12 bases left in between. CDR3 nucleotide sequence: TGTGCCAGCTCACCTCCTTCGACTAGCCAAGAGACCCAGTACTTC. Its translation is CASSPPSTSQETQYF.

The chain joins TRBV19 to TRBJ1-1; a possible D gene is TRBD1 (5 bases). The V end was cut by 3 bases, the J end by 2 bases, with 13 bases between. Germline CDR1 and CDR2: LNHDA and SQIVND (reference sequence). The CDR3 runs 15 residues. The CDR3, as DNA: TGTGCCAGTAGTATCGTCGGGAGGGGCAACACTGAAGCTTTCTTT. Amino acid sequence: CASSIVGRGNTEAFF.

V and J are TRBV4-1 and TRBJ2-1; tentatively, D is TRBD1 (5 bases). The CDR3 spans 16 residues. Deletions cut 3 bases from V and 0 bases from J, with 12 bases between. Germline values: CDR1 MGHRA, CDR2 YSYEKL. The CDR3 loop reads CASSQGQGSSYNEQFF. The DNA for the CDR3 is TGCGCCAGCAGCCAGGGTCAGGGAAGCTCCTACAATGAGCAGTTCTTC.

In its sample, this clone was seen once. The chain uses TRBV11-2 and TRBJ2-7, with TRBD2 as a possible D gene (6 bases). CDR3 length equals 15 residues. Germline lookup yields CDR1 SGHAT and CDR2 FQNNGV. V was cut by 3 bases and J by 2 bases, with 14 bases left in between. As DNA, the CDR3 is TGTGCCAGCAGCTTTATTCGGGGGAAGACCTACGAGCAGTACTTC. Residues: CASSFIRGKTYEQYF.

The chain uses TRBV6-1 and TRBJ1-2; 7 nucleotides line up with TRBD1. V was pared by 0 bases and J by 1 base, with 5 bases of the junction left unmatched. The CDR3 sequence is 16 residues long. In germline, CDR1 is MNHNS, CDR2 SASEGT. The CDR3, as DNA: TGTGCCAGCAGTGAAGCGACCACAGGGGTTAACTATGGCTACACCTTC. Protein: CASSEATTGVNYGYTF.

A single count supports this clone. V is TRBV2 and J is TRBJ1-1; 9 bases are shared with TRBD1. Trimming removed 6 bases from V and 5 bases from J; junction bases left unmatched: 13. Germline loops: CDR1 SNHLY, CDR2 FYNNEI. This CDR3 has 16 amino acids. CDR3 bases: TGTGCCAGCAGGGTTACAGGGGGCGTTCTTGGGACTGAAGCTTTCTTT. Translated, it gives CASRVTGGVLGTEAFF.

V usage is TRBV4-3 and J usage is TRBJ1-1; D might be TRBD1 (5 bases). Trimming removed 3 bases from V and 11 bases from J, with 13 bases in between. Germline CDR1 and CDR2: LGHNA and YSLEER. The CDR3 has 12 amino acids. CDR3 loop: CASSQTRGVAFF. The CDR3 DNA reads as TGCGCCAGCAGCCAGACGCGGGGGGTGGCTTTCTTT.

The chain uses TRBV4-3 and TRBJ1-6, with D tentatively TRBD1 (6 bases). CDR1 and CDR2 from the germline V gene are LGHNA and YSLEER. V lost 3 bases and J lost 4, with 7 bases in between. The CDR3 has 14 amino acids. The CDR3 DNA sequence: TGCGCCAGCAGCCAGGGACAATATAATTCACCCCTCCACTTT. Amino acid sequence: CASSQGQYNSPLHF.

The V call is TRBV30, the J call TRBJ2-1, with TRBD1 matching over 10 bases. Per germline, CDR1 GTSNPN and CDR2 SVGIG (reference sequence). This CDR3 has 15 amino acids. Trimming removed 0 bases from V and 6 bases from J; junction bases left unmatched: 5. The DNA for the CDR3 is TGTGCCTGGAGTGTTTGGGACAGGGGAATCAATGAGCAGTTCTTC. Its protein product is CAWSVWDRGINEQFF.

V usage is TRBV5-4 and J usage is TRBJ1-1; tentatively, D is TRBD1 (6 bases). CDR1 is SGHNT and CDR2 is YYREEE in the germline V gene (reference sequence). The CDR3 totals 14 residues. The V and J ends lost 0 bases and 1 base respectively, with 7 bases between them. In DNA form, the CDR3 reads TGTGCCAGCAGCTTGGAACAGGGGAACACTGAAGCTTTCTTT. This encodes CASSLEQGNTEAFF.

This rearrangement joins TRBV27 to TRBJ2-1, with a weak D call TRBD1 (6 bases). The V gene lost 3 bases and the J gene lost 10 bases, with 19 bases spanning the gap. The CDR3 contains 15 residues. Germline values: CDR1 MNHEY, CDR2 SMNVEV (reference sequence). CDR3 in amino acids: CASSLAGTLDWEQFF. The CDR3 nucleotides read TGTGCCAGCAGTTTGGCCGGGACACTTGACTGGGAGCAGTTCTTC.